These 27 T cell receptor beta chains were sequenced from one sample in a study of blood T cell repertoires in COVID-19. Only in-frame clones appear in the TCRdb table, and some are missing; sequencing was by immunoSEQ multiplex PCR. The sample contains over 15,000 clones, 91% of which appear only once. Sequenced: peripheral blood. These TCRs come from a human donor in a cohort sampled during active COVID-19.

The V gene is TRBV11-3, the J gene TRBJ1-4; 7 nucleotides agree with TRBD1. Looked up from germline, CDR1 is SGHNT and CDR2 is YENEEA. This CDR3 is built from 14 residues. Trimming cost V 1 base and J 8 bases; bases outside gene matches: 4. CDR3 region: CASSLATTGEKLFF. CDR3 sequence (DNA): TGTGCCAGCAGCTTAGCCACGACAGGGGAAAAACTGTTTTTT.

The CDR3 DNA reads TGTGCCAGCAGTTTATTATCAGGACTAGCGGGAGGGAATGAGCAGTTCTTC. Residues: CASSLLSGLAGGNEQFF. V usage is TRBV27 and J usage is TRBJ2-1; 15 nucleotides align to TRBD2. The CDR3 contains 17 residues. Losses at the gene ends were 1 base for V and 7 bases for J; bases not matched to a gene: 5. Per germline, CDR1 MNHEY and CDR2 SMNVEV (reference sequence).

This chain links TRBV7-8 with TRBJ2-7, with 9 bases matching TRBD1. With 0 bases clipped from V and 1 base from J, the junction kept 1 base outside the gene matches. The CDR3 totals 15 residues. Germline CDR1 is SGHVS and CDR2 is FQNEAQ. The CDR3 sequence is CASSLAGTGSYEQYF. The CDR3 bases are TGTGCCAGCAGCTTAGCTGGGACAGGGTCCTACGAGCAGTACTTC. The entire variable domain, with the rest obtained from reference TRBV7-8 and TRBJ2-7, is as follows: GAGVSQSPRYKVAKRGQDVALRCDPISGHVSLFWYQQALGQGPEFLTYFQNEAQLDKSGLPSDRFFAERPEGSVSTLKIQRTQQEDSAVYLCASSLAGTGSYEQYFGPGTRLTVT.

This clone was detected only once. The V call is TRBV25-1, the J call TRBJ2-3; 8 bases agree with TRBD2. V dropped 3 bases and J dropped 4; count of bases not matched to a gene: 12. The germline gives CDR1 MGHDK, CDR2 SYGVNS. The CDR3 is 17 residues long. The CDR3 sequence: CASSDLLAGLGSDTQYF. The CDR3 nucleotides are TGTGCCAGCAGTGATCTACTCGCGGGACTAGGGTCAGATACGCAGTATTTT.

V usage is TRBV5-1 and J usage is TRBJ2-1, with D unresolved. This CDR3 is 15 amino acids long. V shed 0 bases and J shed 6 bases, with 13 bases lying between them. Germline lookup yields CDR1 SGHRS and CDR2 YFSETQ. The CDR3 nucleotides are TGCGCCAGCAGCTTGGTAGCCTCTAACCTCAATGAGCAGTTCTTC. Its protein product is CASSLVASNLNEQFF.

This chain connects TRBV29-1 to TRBJ2-3, with D perhaps matching TRBD1 (6 bases). Germline CDR1 reads SQVTM; CDR2 reads ANQGSEA. CDR3 length: 14 amino acids. V gave up 5 bases and J gave up 4 bases, with 16 bases separating them. The CDR3 region has the DNA TGCAGCGTTCCGGACAAGGGGGTCGCAGATACGCAGTATTTT. Its protein product is CSVPDKGVADTQYF.

This chain connects TRBV6-2 or TRBV6-3 to TRBJ2-5, with no clear D. This CDR3 is built from 15 residues. Trimming took 7 bases from V and 5 from J, leaving 20 bases between them. Germline assignment: CDR1 MNHEY and CDR2 SVGEGT. In DNA form, the CDR3 reads TGTGCCAGCACCCCCCGCGCAGGTGGGTGGGAGACCCAGTACTTC. This translates into CASTPRAGGWETQYF.

V is TRBV7-9 and J is TRBJ1-1; 7 bases map to TRBD1. This CDR3 region has 14 residues. Germline V gives CDR1 SEHNR, CDR2 FQNEAQ (reference sequence). Unmatched junction bases numbered 8, after V lost 4 bases and J lost 6 bases. The CDR3 region is CASSSGTDRSEAFF. CDR3 nucleotide sequence: TGTGCCAGCAGCTCCGGGACAGATCGTTCTGAAGCTTTCTTT.

This clone came up a few times. The rearrangement links TRBV27 to TRBJ2-2; D not certain. Trimming shortened V by 6 bases and J by 1 base, and 3 bases separated the two germline ends. CDR1 is MNHEY, CDR2 SMNVEV, per germline (reference sequence). The CDR3 has 12 residues. In DNA form, the CDR3 reads TGTGCCAGCAGCCTGAACACCGGGGAGCTGTTTTTT. This codes for CASSLNTGELFF.

As regards this clone: A read error may produce the germline difference seen at one junction end. This chain links TRBV12-5 with TRBJ1-4, with TRBD1 as a possible D gene (5 bases). CDR1 is LGHNT and CDR2 is FRNRAP in the germline V gene. The CDR3 is 15 residues long. DNA of the CDR3: TGTGCTAATGGTCCGCAAGGGGTCGCCGGTGAAAAACTGTTTTTT. Encoded protein: CANGPQGVAGEKLFF.

In its sample, this clone was seen once. The chain is built from TRBV11-3 and TRBJ2-7, with a weak D call TRBD2 (5 bases). Germline CDR1 reads SGHNT; CDR2 reads YENEEA. With 5 bases removed from V and 7 bases from J, the gap between germline ends came to 15 bases. The CDR3 consists of 13 residues. CDR3 coding DNA: TGTGCCAGCAGCCCGTCGAGGAGCGGTGAGCAGTACTTC. Protein: CASSPSRSGEQYF. The whole variable domain, remainder taken from reference TRBV11-3 and TRBJ2-7, is EAGVVQSPRYKIIEKKQPVAFWCNPISGHNTLYWYLQNLGQGPELLIRYENEEAVDDSQLPKDRFSAERLKGVDSTLKIQPAELGDSAVYLCASSPSRSGEQYFGPGTRLTVT.

The chain combines TRBV20-1 with TRBJ1-2, with D possibly matching TRBD1 (5 bases). This CDR3 is built from 13 residues. The ends were cut back, 3 bases at V and 7 bases at J, with 15 bases in the middle. In germline, CDR1 is DFQATT, CDR2 SNEGSKA (reference sequence). CDR3 residues: CSASDRTKGGYTF. CDR3 in DNA: TGCAGTGCTAGTGATCGGACAAAGGGTGGCTACACCTTC.

This chain joins TRBV20-1 and TRBJ1-2, with TRBD1 matching over 7 bases. Trimming took 4 bases from V and 12 from J; bases not matched to a gene: 8. CDR3 size: 11 residues. From germline, CDR1 is DFQATT and CDR2 SNEGSKA (reference sequence). CDR3 nucleotides: TGCAGTGCTACTACGGACAGGTGGAACACCTTC. Protein: CSATTDRWNTF.

This clone was found a few times. CDR3 DNA sequence: TGTGCCAGCAGCCCCCACGGTAGCGGGACCGGCGGGGAGCTGTTTTTT. This translates into CASSPHGSGTGGELFF. This sequence joins TRBV9 and TRBJ2-2; 8 bases are a match to TRBD2. The CDR3 loop spans 16 amino acids. CDR1 and CDR2 from the germline V gene are SGDLS and YYNGEE. V lost 4 bases, J lost 7 bases, and 12 bases stayed unmatched.

J is TRBJ2-5 and V is TRBV11-3; no reliable D call. The V gene's germline CDR1 is SGHNT and CDR2 YENEEA. Trimming stripped 1 base from V and 0 bases from J, with 15 bases between. The CDR3 has 17 amino acids. The CDR3, as DNA: TGTGCCAGCAGCTTAGTTGTCAGCCCTAGGTACCAAGAGACCCAGTACTTC. Protein product: CASSLVVSPRYQETQYF.

This chain's CDR3 is CASSTPSSGPAYEQYF. DNA for the CDR3: TGTGCCAGCAGCACCCCGTCTAGCGGGCCGGCCTACGAGCAGTACTTC. The chain combines TRBV5-5 with TRBJ2-7; TRBD2 matches at 8 bases. The germline V gene encodes CDR1 SGHKS and CDR2 YYEKEE (reference sequence). This CDR3 contains 16 residues. The J segment lost 2 bases and the V segment lost 4 bases, leaving 11 bases of the junction unmatched.

This CDR3 reads CASSHGQGDYGYTF. As DNA, the CDR3 is TGCGCCAGCAGCCATGGACAGGGCGACTATGGCTACACCTTC. The chain is built from TRBV5-1 and TRBJ1-2; 8 bases match TRBD1. The V gene end was trimmed by 4 bases and the J gene end by 3 bases; junction bases not matched to a gene: 5. This CDR3 has 14 amino acids. Per germline, CDR1 SGHRS and CDR2 YFSETQ.

This clone was counted once. The chain employs TRBV11-3 and TRBJ2-3; D gene unclear. Trimming removed 4 bases at V and 6 bases at J, with 8 bases between. Germline CDR1 SGHNT, CDR2 YENEEA. The CDR3 runs 12 residues. Here the CDR3 DNA reads TGTGCCAGCAGCTCCACCAGGGATACGCAGTATTTT. Translating gives CASSSTRDTQYF.

The genes are TRBV18 and TRBJ2-3, with TRBD1 matching 9 bases. With V trimmed by 3 bases and J by 1 base, 2 bases remained unmatched. The CDR3 runs 15 residues. Germline CDR1 KGHSH, CDR2 LQKENI. The CDR3 region has the DNA TGTGCCAGCTCACCCCGGGACAGGGGCACAGATACGCAGTATTTT. As protein: CASSPRDRGTDTQYF.

The V and J genes are TRBV9 and TRBJ2-5; the match to TRBD2 covers 10 bases. The CDR3 sequence is 16 residues long. V trimming: 0 bases; J trimming: 6 bases; junction bases outside the gene matches: 8. The germline V gene has CDR1 SGDLS and CDR2 YYNGEE. DNA of the CDR3: TGTGCCAGCAGCGTAGAGGCTAGCGGGAGTAGGAAGACCCAGTACTTC. It translates to CASSVEASGSRKTQYF.

This chain connects TRBV7-8 to TRBJ2-7, with 8 bases aligning to TRBD1. The CDR3 is made up of 14 amino acids. J lost 3 bases, V lost 5 bases, and 6 bases had no gene match. The germline gives CDR1 SGHVS, CDR2 FQNEAQ. The CDR3 spells CASSLDREYYEQYF. CDR3 coding DNA: TGTGCCAGCAGCCTGGACAGGGAATACTACGAGCAGTACTTC. Using reference TRBV7-8 and TRBJ2-7 for the parts outside the CDR3, the full variable domain is GAGVSQSPRYKVAKRGQDVALRCDPISGHVSLFWYQQALGQGPEFLTYFQNEAQLDKSGLPSDRFFAERPEGSVSTLKIQRTQQEDSAVYLCASSLDREYYEQYFGPGTRLTVT.

This clone came up a few times. This sequence joins TRBV4-1 and TRBJ2-3; the match to TRBD2 covers 8 bases. Trimming removed 1 base from V and 5 bases from J; junction bases left unmatched: 8. This CDR3 comprises 16 residues. Germline V gene lookup returns CDR1 MGHRA and CDR2 YSYEKL. The CDR3 protein is CASSQVGRGAKDTQYF. The CDR3, as DNA: TGCGCCAGCAGCCAAGTCGGGCGGGGGGCAAAAGATACGCAGTATTTT.

The rearrangement joins TRBV19 to TRBJ1-3; the D gene is possibly TRBD1 (6 bases). V lost 3 bases to trimming and J lost 0 bases, with 18 bases between them. CDR3 length: 18 amino acids. The germline gives CDR1 LNHDA, CDR2 SQIVND (reference sequence). The CDR3 protein is CASSMGPRQVNSGNTIYF. CDR3 DNA: TGTGCCAGTAGTATGGGCCCTAGACAGGTTAACTCTGGAAACACCATATATTTT.

The V and J genes are TRBV19 and TRBJ2-7; 7 nucleotides line up with TRBD2. The CDR3 has 15 amino acids. After removal of 1 base from V and 0 bases from J, the junction contained 3 bases not matched to a gene. Germline-derived CDR1 and CDR2 are LNHDA and SQIVND (reference sequence). DNA for the CDR3: TGTGCCAGTAGTATAGCAGGCGGGAGCTCCTACGAGCAGTACTTC. Its protein product is CASSIAGGSSYEQYF. The variable domain in full, completed from reference TRBV19 and TRBJ2-7, reads DGGITQSPKYLFRKEGQNVTLSCEQNLNHDAMYWYRQDPGQGLRLIYYSQIVNDFQKGDIAEGYSVSREKKESFPLTVTSAQKNPTAFYLCASSIAGGSSYEQYFGPGTRLTVT.

CDR3: CASSFGDSNYEQYF. The CDR3 DNA sequence: TGTGCCAGCAGTTTTGGAGACAGCAACTACGAGCAGTACTTC. This rearrangement joins TRBV27 to TRBJ2-7, with a weak D call TRBD1 (5 bases). Trimming left V 3 bases short and J 3 bases short, with 12 bases between. Per germline, CDR1 MNHEY and CDR2 SMNVEV (reference sequence). This CDR3 region has 14 residues.

The chain carries TRBV6-5 and TRBJ2-5; no clear D. The germline V gene encodes CDR1 MNHEY and CDR2 SVGAGI. The CDR3 is 13 amino acids. The V and J ends lost 8 bases and 5 bases respectively, with 15 bases between them. CDR3: CASSSGPFETQYF. As DNA, the CDR3 is TGTGCCAGCTCCAGTGGGCCCTTTGAGACCCAGTACTTC.

V gene TRBV6-2 or TRBV6-3 combines with J gene TRBJ2-1, with a possible D match to TRBD2 (5 bases). Per germline, CDR1 MNHEY and CDR2 SVGEGT. V was clipped by 2 bases and J by 10 bases, with 15 bases between them. CDR3 length: 14 amino acids. The CDR3 sequence: CASSYVRRAAEQFF. In DNA, the CDR3 is TGTGCCAGCAGTTACGTGCGGCGGGCTGCAGAGCAGTTCTTC.